This is a list of T cell receptor beta chains from one sample in a study of cytotoxic CD8 clonotypes in ibrutinib-treated CLL. Using immunoSEQ multiplex PCR, the repertoire was profiled, and TCRdb retains in-frame clones only, with some absent. This sample has 110,000 to 150,000 clones, with approximately 80% found just once. The material was PBMCs, obtained after 24 months of ibrutinib treatment. Receptors were obtained from a human donor with chronic lymphocytic leukemia. CDR3s include the opening cysteine and the closing phenylalanine or tryptophan. D genes are given only for firm matches. Clone sizes are given selectively: once, few, many, or a class where the clone is expanded.

size,D,V,J,DNA,CDR3
once,.,TRBV2,TRBJ1-4,TGTGCCAGCAGTGAAGTGGGGGCGGGTGAAAAACTGTTTTTT,CASSEVGAGEKLFF
.,TRBD2,TRBV7-3,TRBJ2-3,TGTGCCAGCAGCTTAATCCGGGGGGGCAGCACAGATACGCAGTATTTT,CASSLIRGGSTDTQYF
.,.,TRBV10-3,TRBJ2-3,TGTGCCATCAGCCCGGCCCGGGCAGATACGCAGTATTTT,CAISPARADTQYF
.,.,TRBV10-3,TRBJ1-5,TGTGCCATCAGTGGTGGGGGGTATAGCAATCAGCCCCAGCATTTT,CAISGGGYSNQPQHF
.,TRBD1,TRBV5-1,TRBJ2-1,TGCGCCAGCAGCTTGAGTCAGGGGGTCTCCTACAATGAGCAGTTCTTC,CASSLSQGVSYNEQFF
.,.,TRBV5-4,TRBJ2-4,TGTGCCAGCAGCTGGGCTGGGGGGGCCAAAAACATTCAGTACTTC,CASSWAGGAKNIQYF
.,.,TRBV6-5,TRBJ1-2,TGTGCCAGCACGCGCACCTCAGGACGAGGCTACACCTTC,CASTRTSGRGYTF
many,TRBD2,TRBV4-2,TRBJ2-1,TGTGCCAGCAGCCAAGATCCCCTAGCGGGAGGCGATGAGCAGTTCTTC,CASSQDPLAGGDEQFF
.,.,TRBV7-9,TRBJ2-7,TGTGCCAGCAGCCGGGACTCCCCGCTATACGAGCAGTACTTC,CASSRDSPLYEQYF
.,.,TRBV7-2,TRBJ1-5,TGTGCCAGCAGCCTCCAGCGGGGTCAGCCCCAGCATTTT,CASSLQRGQPQHF
.,TRBD1,TRBV5-1,TRBJ2-1,TGCGCCAGCAGCTTGGAAGGGGGCGCGCCCAATGAGCAGTTCTTC,CASSLEGGAPNEQFF
.,.,TRBV20-1,TRBJ2-7,TGCAGTGCTAGGGACAGTTACGAGCAGTACTTC,CSARDSYEQYF
.,.,TRBV5-1,TRBJ1-5,TGCGCCAGCAGCTTGGGAGGGCTAAATCAGCCCCAGCATTTT,CASSLGGLNQPQHF
.,.,TRBV5-1,TRBJ1-3,TGCGCCAGCAGCCCCCAAACTGGAAACACCATATATTTT,CASSPQTGNTIYF
.,.,TRBV27,TRBJ2-3,TGTGCCAGCAGGGAGGTTGGGGGCACAGATACGCAGTATTTT,CASREVGGTDTQYF
.,TRBD1,TRBV4-3,TRBJ2-2,TGCGCCAGCAGCCAAGATTGGGGACAGGGTGCGGGGGAGCTGTTTTTT,CASSQDWGQGAGELFF
.,TRBD1,TRBV4-3,TRBJ1-4,TGCGCCAGCAGCCAAGGTTGGGGGACAGGGTATGAAAAACTGTTTTTT,CASSQGWGTGYEKLFF
.,.,TRBV14,TRBJ2-3,TGTGCCAGCAGCCAGGGGAACACAGATACGCAGTATTTT,CASSQGNTDTQYF
.,.,TRBV30,TRBJ1-6,TGTGCCTGGACGACAGGCCTAGCGGATTCACCCCTCCACTTT,CAWTTGLADSPLHF
.,.,TRBV28,TRBJ2-7,TGTGCCAGCAGTCCCCAGTACGAGCAGTACTTC,CASSPQYEQYF
.,.,TRBV5-5,TRBJ1-3,TGTGCCAGCAGCTTGCGGGGCAGTCAAAACACCATATATTTT,CASSLRGSQNTIYF
once,TRBD2,TRBV9,TRBJ2-7,TGTGCCAGCAGCGTAGGGTGGTTGGGGCGGGAGAACAACGAGCAGTACTTC,CASSVGWLGRENNEQYF
.,.,TRBV19,TRBJ1-5,TGTGCCAGTAGTATACGAAGGGCCGGTCAGGCCCAGCATTTT,CASSIRRAGQAQHF
.,TRBD2,TRBV5-1,TRBJ2-7,TGCGCCAGCAGCCAGGGACTAGCGGGAGGAGTGTACTTC,CASSQGLAGGVYF
once,TRBD1,TRBV9,TRBJ2-2,TGTGCCAGCAGCGTCGAGACAGGGGATGGCACCGGGGAGCTGTTTTTT,CASSVETGDGTGELFF
few,TRBD1,TRBV11-2,TRBJ2-6,TGTGCCAGCAGCCCGGGACAGGGAATTTCCTCTGGGGCCAACGTCCTGACTTTC,CASSPGQGISSGANVLTF
many,TRBD2,TRBV28,TRBJ2-7,TGTGCCAGCAGTTTACTCCGCGGGAGCATGTACTTC,CASSLLRGSMYF
.,.,TRBV12-2,TRBJ2-1,TGTGCAAGTCGCTTAGCGGGCGGGAGGGCCCGGGAGCAGTTCTTC,CASRLAGGRAREQFF
.,.,TRBV4-2,TRBJ1-3,TGTGCCAGCAGCCAAGAGGTGCGGGGGCTCGTATATTTT,CASSQEVRGLVYF
.,.,TRBV9,TRBJ1-1,TGTGCCAGCAGCGCCGAAGGGACACAAGAAGCTTTCTTT,CASSAEGTQEAFF
.,TRBD1,TRBV18,TRBJ2-1,TGTGCCAGCTCGCCGACAGGGCCTGAGCAGTTCTTC,CASSPTGPEQFF
.,.,TRBV10-3,TRBJ1-3,TGTGCCATCAGTGACGGGTGGGGCTCTGGAAACACCATATATTTT,CAISDGWGSGNTIYF
.,.,TRBV27,TRBJ1-2,TGTGCCAGCAGGCCACAGGTTCTATCGAGTGGCTACACCTTC,CASRPQVLSSGYTF
.,TRBD2,TRBV4-3,TRBJ2-3,TGCGCCAGCAGCCCAGGAGCTAGCGGGGAAAGCACAGATACGCAGTATTTT,CASSPGASGESTDTQYF
.,TRBD2,TRBV7-8,TRBJ2-1,TGTGCCAGCAGCATACTAGCGCACTCCTACAATGAGCAGTTCTTC,CASSILAHSYNEQFF
.,.,TRBV18,TRBJ1-2,TGTGCCAGCTCACCAGGGCCAGGCGGTGGCTACACCTTC,CASSPGPGGGYTF
many,.,TRBV5-1,TRBJ2-5,TGCGCCAGCAGCGCCCCCTTGGGGCAAGAGACCCAGTACTTC,CASSAPLGQETQYF
.,.,TRBV27,TRBJ2-7,TGTGCCAGCACCCTTAATAGGGGCCAGGGGGAGCAGTACTTC,CASTLNRGQGEQYF
.,TRBD1,TRBV7-2,TRBJ2-5,TGTGCCAGCAGCTTGTACGGGGCGACAGGGGGCGGGGAGACCCAGTACTTC,CASSLYGATGGGETQYF
.,.,TRBV4-2,TRBJ1-2,TGTGCCAGCAGCCAATGGGGTGGTGGCTACACCTTC,CASSQWGGGYTF
.,.,TRBV7-3,TRBJ2-3,TGTGCCAGCAGCCCCGGTGCAGATACGCAGTATTTT,CASSPGADTQYF
.,TRBD1,TRBV18,TRBJ2-3,TGTGCCAGCTCACGTCCGGGACAGGGTCGGGATACGCAGTATTTT,CASSRPGQGRDTQYF
.,.,TRBV7-2,TRBJ2-7,TGTGCCAGCAGCTCCCCCGGGGCCGAGCAGTACTTC,CASSSPGAEQYF
.,TRBD2,TRBV27,TRBJ2-1,TGTGCCAGCAGTTTAGGACTAGCGGGCCCCGCCTACAATGAGCAGTTCTTC,CASSLGLAGPAYNEQFF
.,.,TRBV5-1,TRBJ2-7,TGCGCCAGCAGCCTCCAGGGGTACGAGCAGTACTTC,CASSLQGYEQYF